The sequence of this T cell receptor beta chain was determined in a study of T cells in Graves' hyperthyroidism and ophthalmopathy. General study results and limits: The authors' 13 V-J model separated ophthalmopathy from stable hyperthyroidism. Most thyroid clonotypes that were expanded above 0.001 also turned up in blood.

This clonotype was seen more than once but under ten times. What it binds is unknown. The investigators amplified TCR beta CDR3 regions from RNA transcripts. First-round RT-PCR of the TCR CDR3 relied on the HTBI primer set. TCRdb reprocessed the multiplex PCR reads via MiXCR and lists one record per CDR3 protein. The profile shows under 350,000 distinct CDR3 sequences, 17% of them singletons. Around 10 ml of fresh peripheral blood supplied the PBMCs. The CDR3 loop spans 16 amino acids. V trimming: 0 bases; J trimming: 0 bases; junction bases outside the gene matches: 4. Germline assignment: CDR1 SGHRS and CDR2 YFSETQ.

The sequencing sample was made of blood. This TCR was recovered from an older woman with Graves' ophthalmopathy. J is TRBJ2-7 and V is TRBV5-1, with 9 bases aligning to TRBD2. CDR3 sequence (DNA): TGCGCCAGCAGCTTGGATGTGACTAGCGGCTCCTACGAGCAGTACTTC. The encoded protein is CASSLDVTSGSYEQYF.